Shown below are 20 T cell receptor beta chains from a single sample sequenced in a study of metastatic and nonmetastatic thyroid tumors. Using MiXCR, TCRdb reanalyzed the PCR reads. The data contain approximately 32,000 clones, around a third of them seen just once; the ten biggest clones take up about 16%. Until they underwent thyroid surgery, no patient had received any treatment. Sequencing was performed on tumor tissue. The receptors were gathered from a female donor with papillary thyroid cancer or a benign thyroid nodule (not recorded which). Some clones in this sample may be carry-over from other donors' samples.

This rearrangement joins TRBV15 to TRBJ2-3, with D hard to call. The CDR3 contains 16 residues. Trimming left V 3 bases short and J 0 bases short, with 13 bases between. Germline V gives CDR1 LNHNV, CDR2 YYDKDF (reference sequence). The CDR3 is CATSSLHSASTDTQYF. For the CDR3, the DNA is TGTGCCACCAGCAGCCTACACAGCGCGAGCACAGATACGCAGTATTTT. The complete variable domain, with remaining parts taken from reference TRBV15 and TRBJ2-3, reads DAMVIQNPRYQVTQFGKPVTLSCSQTLNHNVMYWYQQKSSQAPKLLFHYYDKDFNNEADTPDNFQSRRPNTSFCFLDIRSPGLGDTAMYLCATSSLHSASTDTQYFGPGTRLTVL.

V is TRBV5-1 and J is TRBJ2-7; possible D gene TRBD2, 6 bases. V was trimmed by 3 bases and J by 0 bases, leaving 13 bases between them. The CDR3 totals 15 residues. Germline V gene sequence: CDR1 SGHRS, CDR2 YFSETQ. In DNA form, the CDR3 reads TGCGCCAGCAGCTCTGGGGGAGGTAGCTCCTACGAGCAGTACTTC. It yields the protein CASSSGGGSSYEQYF.

This clone was counted only a few times. The J gene is TRBJ2-2, the V gene TRBV6-4, with D hard to call. The germline CDR1 and CDR2 sequences are MRHNA and SNTAGT. The V end lost 0 bases, the J end lost 6 bases, and 8 bases lay between the germline ends. The CDR3 length is 14 residues. The CDR3 nucleotides read TGTGCCAGCAGTGACTCGGGTATGGCCGGGGAGCTGTTTTTT. Translation gives CASSDSGMAGELFF.

The J gene is TRBJ2-7, the V gene TRBV20-1; 8 bases are shared with TRBD2. J was trimmed by 2 bases and V by 4 bases; bases with no gene match: 10. This CDR3 is built from 15 residues. Germline values: CDR1 DFQATT, CDR2 SNEGSKA (reference sequence). CDR3 sequence: CSANTGTRSTYEQYF. The CDR3 DNA reads as TGCAGTGCTAACACCGGGACTAGAAGTACCTACGAGCAGTACTTC.

V usage is TRBV6-4 and J usage is TRBJ2-1; TRBD2 is a possible D gene (6 bases). The CDR3 covers 14 residues. CDR1 is MRHNA, CDR2 SNTAGT, per germline. With 2 bases removed from V and 4 bases from J, the gap between germline ends came to 9 bases. The CDR3, as DNA: TGTGCCAGCAGTGACCGTAGCGGTTACAATGAGCAGTTCTTC. This sequence encodes CASSDRSGYNEQFF.

This chain joins TRBV6-2 or TRBV6-3 and TRBJ2-1, with a possible D match to TRBD2 (5 bases). Germline-derived CDR1 and CDR2 are MNHEY and SVGEGT. This CDR3 has 15 residues. V shed 5 bases and J shed 7 bases, with 18 bases lying between them. This CDR3 is CASSLEGPRGNEQFF. CDR3 nucleotide sequence: TGTGCCAGCAGTCTAGAGGGTCCTCGCGGTAATGAGCAGTTCTTC.

By frequency in the sample, this clone is large. This chain connects TRBV11-2 to TRBJ1-5; D is unresolved. The CDR3 is made up of 13 amino acids. Germline CDR1 reads SGHAT; CDR2 reads FQNNGV. V was cut by 0 bases and J by 5 bases, with 5 bases left in between. The CDR3 loop is CASSLDWDQPQHF. The DNA of the CDR3 is TGTGCCAGCAGCTTAGATTGGGATCAGCCCCAGCATTTT. Complete variable domain (other parts from reference TRBV11-2 and TRBJ1-5): EAGVAQSPRYKIIEKRQSVAFWCNPISGHATLYWYQQILGQGPKLLIQFQNNGVVDDSQLPKDRFSAERLKGVDSTLKIQPAKLEDSAVYLCASSLDWDQPQHFGDGTRLSIL.

The CDR3 DNA reads as TGTGCCAGCAGTTTCGATAGGACACTCCCGTCCGAGTACTTC. Residues: CASSFDRTLPSEYF. The chain recombines TRBV28 with TRBJ2-7; D might be TRBD1 (5 bases). V was clipped by 3 bases and J by 11 bases, with 20 bases between them. CDR3 size: 14 residues. Germline values: CDR1 MDHEN, CDR2 SYDVKM.

A few counts support this clone. The chain recombines TRBV28 with TRBJ2-6, with D uncertain. Trimming stripped 8 bases from V and 1 base from J, with 12 bases between. Germline assignment: CDR1 MDHEN and CDR2 SYDVKM. The CDR3 consists of 15 residues. CDR3 protein: CASGDRTSGANVLTF. DNA of the CDR3: TGTGCCAGCGGCGATAGGACGTCTGGGGCCAACGTCCTGACTTTC.

The genes are TRBV5-1 and TRBJ2-2; D not certain. The CDR3 is 14 residues long. Germline CDR1 SGHRS, CDR2 YFSETQ. Trimming took off 0 bases at V and 2 bases at J, with 5 bases between the two ends. This CDR3 is CASSLVVNTGELFF. Written as DNA, the CDR3 is TGCGCCAGCAGCTTGGTTGTAAACACCGGGGAGCTGTTTTTT.

This clone appeared a few times. One junction end does not reproduce the germline sequence, and a read error may be involved. The V gene is TRBV6-6, the J gene TRBJ1-2, with 8 bases matching TRBD1. The CDR3 length is 15 residues. The V gene's germline CDR1 is MNHNY and CDR2 SVGAGI (reference sequence). The CDR3, as DNA: TGTGCCAGCATTTACTCTAGGACAGGGCTTTATGGCTACACCTTC. This translates into CASIYSRTGLYGYTF.

CDR3 sequence: CASSTPQGTEAFF. CDR3 sequence (DNA): TGTGCCAGCAGCACCCCACAGGGCACTGAAGCTTTCTTT. The chain couples TRBV7-9 to TRBJ1-1, with a tentative D call TRBD1 (6 bases). CDR3 length: 13 residues. The germline V and J ends were trimmed by 5 bases and 4 bases, with 11 bases remaining between them. Germline V gene sequence: CDR1 SEHNR, CDR2 FQNEAQ (reference sequence).

The count of this clone is one. The chain combines TRBV20-1 with TRBJ2-3, with D hard to call. Germline V gene data show CDR1 as DFQATT and CDR2 as SNEGSKA (reference sequence). The CDR3 extends over 16 amino acids. V was pared by 1 base and J by 2 bases, with 16 bases between. DNA of the CDR3: TGCAGTGCTAGAGGTGTTTGGAGTCGACTCACAGATACGCAGTATTTT. This translates into CSARGVWSRLTDTQYF.

This sequence joins TRBV27 and TRBJ1-6; D not certain. Per the germline V gene, CDR1 is MNHEY and CDR2 is SMNVEV (reference sequence). CDR3 length equals 14 residues. V was cut by 2 bases and J by 5 bases, with 7 bases left in between. CDR3 loop: CASSLGHNNSPLHF. Written as DNA, the CDR3 is TGTGCCAGCAGTTTAGGGCATAATAATTCACCCCTCCACTTT.

This clone is labeled medium-sized (0.01 to 0.1%). The V call is TRBV5-6, the J call TRBJ1-2; 8 bases line up with TRBD1. J gave up 3 bases and V 3 bases, and 1 base lay outside the gene matches. The length of the CDR3 is 13 residues. From germline, CDR1 is SGHDT and CDR2 YYEEEE. The CDR3 DNA reads as TGTGCCAGCAGCTCGACAGGGGACTATGGCTACACCTTC. Residues: CASSSTGDYGYTF. Supplemented by reference TRBV5-6 and TRBJ1-2, the full variable domain reads DAGVTQSPTHLIKTRGQQVTLRCSPKSGHDTVSWYQQALGQGPQFIFQYYEEEERQRGNFPDRFSGHQFPNYSSELNVNALLLGDSALYLCASSSTGDYGYTFGSGTRLTVV.

The V and J genes are TRBV7-6 and TRBJ2-3, with 9 bases matching TRBD1. This CDR3 contains 13 residues. After removal of 6 bases from V and 3 bases from J, the junction contained 1 base not matched to a gene. Germline values: CDR1 SGHVS, CDR2 FNYEAQ. CDR3 DNA: TGTGCCAGCAGAGGGACAGGGACAGATACGCAGTATTTT. Translating gives CASRGTGTDTQYF. Supplemented by reference TRBV7-6 and TRBJ2-3, the full variable domain reads GAGVSQSPRYKVTKRGQDVALRCDPISGHVSLYWYRQALGQGPEFLTYFNYEAQQDKSGLPNDRFSAERPEGSISTLTIQRTEQRDSAMYRCASRGTGTDTQYFGPGTRLTVL.

The J gene is TRBJ1-5, the V gene TRBV4-1; TRBD1 is a possible D gene (5 bases). The CDR3 has 14 residues. CDR1 is MGHRA and CDR2 is YSYEKL in the germline V gene. With 2 bases removed from V and 6 bases from J, the gap between germline ends came to 11 bases. CDR3 sequence: CASSQPGRSQPQHF. The DNA for the CDR3 is TGCGCCAGCAGCCAACCAGGGAGAAGTCAGCCCCAGCATTTT.

The rearrangement links TRBV6-1 to TRBJ2-2; D tentatively reads TRBD1 or TRBD2 (5 bases each). There are 14 residues in the CDR3. V shed 6 bases and J shed 1 base, with 9 bases lying between them. Germline CDR1 MNHNS, CDR2 SASEGT. The CDR3 DNA sequence: TGTGCCAGCAGGGGGACGGGGAACACCGGGGAGCTGTTTTTT. As protein: CASRGTGNTGELFF.

The CDR3 spells CASSGIMGGRNEQFF. CDR3 bases: TGTGCCAGCAGCGGGATAATGGGGGGGCGAAATGAGCAGTTCTTC. This chain links TRBV7-2 with TRBJ2-1; weak D call: TRBD2 (7 bases). The CDR3 runs 15 residues. The V end was cut by 5 bases, the J end by 7 bases, with 18 bases between. From germline, CDR1 is SGHTA and CDR2 FQGNSA.

The chain employs TRBV6-5 and TRBJ2-7, with TRBD2 as a possible D gene (5 bases). The CDR3 contains 15 residues. CDR1 and CDR2 (germline): MNHEY, SVGAGI. V lost 2 bases, J lost 3 bases, and 14 bases lay in between. CDR3 bases: TGTGCCAGCAGTTACGGGCTAGGAGGAGACTACGAGCAGTACTTC. It translates to CASSYGLGGDYEQYF.